Listed below are T cell receptor beta chains from one sample, sequenced in a study of cytomegalovirus exposure and HLA in healthy donors. TCRdb keeps only in-frame clones here, not all; method: immunoSEQ multiplex PCR. The sample has fewer than 70,000 clones, 90% seen once. Specimen: PBMCs. The receptors derive from a man between 18 and 35 years old in good health and CMV-seronegative. The CDR3 runs from the conserved cysteine through the conserved F or W. D genes are given only for firm matches. The size of a clone is reported for some rows only, either as once, few or many, or as a class for expanded clones.

len: 16; d_gene: NA; abundance: NA; j_gene: TRBJ2-1; v_gene: TRBV28; CDR3aa: CASSLPQGGAYNEQFF; CDR3nt: TGTGCCAGCAGTTTGCCGCAGGGCGGCGCCTACAATGAGCAGTTCTTC
len: 16; d_gene: NA; abundance: NA; j_gene: TRBJ1-4; v_gene: TRBV7-9; CDR3aa: CASSLGFMVRSEKLFF; CDR3nt: TGTGCCAGCAGCTTAGGGTTTATGGTGCGAAGTGAAAAACTGTTTTTT
len: 13; d_gene: TRBD2; abundance: NA; j_gene: TRBJ2-7; v_gene: TRBV2; CDR3aa: CATAGGGRYEQYF; CDR3nt: TGTGCCACCGCGGGGGGGGGCCGCTACGAGCAGTACTTC
len: 13; d_gene: NA; abundance: NA; j_gene: TRBJ1-4; v_gene: TRBV11-2; CDR3aa: CASSFQTAGELFF; CDR3nt: TGTGCCAGCAGCTTTCAGACAGCGGGGGAACTGTTTTTT
len: 13; d_gene: NA; abundance: once; j_gene: TRBJ1-5; v_gene: TRBV6-4; CDR3aa: CASSAEEGQPQHF; CDR3nt: TGTGCCAGCAGTGCCGAGGAAGGTCAGCCCCAGCATTTT
len: 14; d_gene: NA; abundance: NA; j_gene: TRBJ2-1; v_gene: TRBV19; CDR3aa: CASSIRTGWREQFF; CDR3nt: TGTGCCAGTAGTATTAGAACAGGGTGGCGGGAGCAGTTCTTC
len: 15; d_gene: NA; abundance: once; j_gene: TRBJ1-1; v_gene: TRBV6-1; CDR3aa: CASRHHRVVDTEAFF; CDR3nt: TGTGCCAGCAGGCACCACAGGGTTGTGGACACTGAAGCTTTCTTT
len: 14; d_gene: NA; abundance: NA; j_gene: TRBJ2-1; v_gene: TRBV28; CDR3aa: CASALGGVLNEQFF; CDR3nt: TGTGCCAGCGCCCTTGGCGGGGTTCTCAATGAGCAGTTCTTC
len: 15; d_gene: TRBD1; abundance: once; j_gene: TRBJ1-4; v_gene: TRBV5-8; CDR3aa: CASSLAGTGTEKLFF; CDR3nt: TGTGCCAGCAGCTTGGCCGGGACAGGGACTGAAAAACTGTTTTTT
len: 13; d_gene: TRBD2; abundance: NA; j_gene: TRBJ2-7; v_gene: TRBV29-1; CDR3aa: CSVSSGRAREQYF; CDR3nt: TGCAGCGTATCTAGCGGGAGGGCCCGCGAGCAGTACTTC
len: 13; d_gene: TRBD1; abundance: NA; j_gene: TRBJ1-2; v_gene: TRBV11-2; CDR3aa: CASSPGTAYGYTF; CDR3nt: TGTGCCAGCAGCCCCGGGACAGCCTATGGCTACACCTTC
len: 13; d_gene: TRBD1; abundance: NA; j_gene: TRBJ1-5; v_gene: TRBV9; CDR3aa: CASSGTGDQPQHF; CDR3nt: TGTGCCAGCAGCGGGACAGGGGATCAGCCCCAGCATTTT
len: 14; d_gene: TRBD2; abundance: NA; j_gene: TRBJ2-7; v_gene: TRBV7-2; CDR3aa: CASSSRTSGYEQYF; CDR3nt: TGTGCCAGCAGCTCCCGGACTAGCGGCTACGAGCAGTACTTC
len: 14; d_gene: NA; abundance: NA; j_gene: TRBJ1-5; v_gene: TRBV19; CDR3aa: CASSILGVAQPQHF; CDR3nt: TGTGCCAGTAGTATATTAGGAGTGGCTCAGCCCCAGCATTTT
len: 15; d_gene: NA; abundance: NA; j_gene: TRBJ2-2; v_gene: TRBV27; CDR3aa: CASSPRTRLTGELFF; CDR3nt: TGTGCCAGCAGTCCGAGGACAAGGCTCACCGGGGAGCTGTTTTTT
len: 15; d_gene: NA; abundance: NA; j_gene: TRBJ1-2; v_gene: TRBV6-1; CDR3aa: CASSEGERANYGYTF; CDR3nt: TGTGCCAGCAGTGAAGGGGAGAGGGCTAACTATGGCTACACCTTC
len: 14; d_gene: TRBD1; abundance: NA; j_gene: TRBJ2-7; v_gene: TRBV27; CDR3aa: CASSLTGVSYEQYF; CDR3nt: TGTGCCAGCAGTTTGACAGGGGTTTCCTACGAGCAGTACTTC
len: 16; d_gene: NA; abundance: NA; j_gene: TRBJ2-4; v_gene: TRBV7-2; CDR3aa: CASSLESGLAKNIQYF; CDR3nt: TGTGCCAGCAGCCTGGAAAGCGGATTAGCCAAAAACATTCAGTACTTC
len: 12; d_gene: NA; abundance: NA; j_gene: TRBJ2-7; v_gene: TRBV10-1; CDR3aa: CATSTGSYEQYF; CDR3nt: TGCGCCACGTCGACAGGATCCTACGAGCAGTACTTC
len: 16; d_gene: NA; abundance: once; j_gene: TRBJ2-5; v_gene: TRBV28; CDR3aa: CASSLGGDPYQETQYF; CDR3nt: TGTGCCAGCAGCCTAGGGGGGGATCCGTACCAAGAGACCCAGTACTTC
len: 15; d_gene: NA; abundance: NA; j_gene: TRBJ1-1; v_gene: TRBV6-5; CDR3aa: CASSTSRGGITEAFF; CDR3nt: TGTGCCAGCAGTACCTCCCGGGGGGGGATCACTGAAGCTTTCTTT
len: 20; d_gene: TRBD2; abundance: NA; j_gene: TRBJ2-2; v_gene: TRBV4-1; CDR3aa: CASSQGPGGLAGGNTGELFF; CDR3nt: TGCGCCAGCAGCCAAGGGCCGGGGGGGCTAGCGGGTGGGAACACCGGGGAGCTGTTTTTT
len: 16; d_gene: TRBD1; abundance: NA; j_gene: TRBJ2-1; v_gene: TRBV28; CDR3aa: CASSFAPGQGPNEQFF; CDR3nt: TGTGCCAGCAGTTTCGCCCCTGGACAGGGACCAAATGAGCAGTTCTTC
len: 14; d_gene: NA; abundance: NA; j_gene: TRBJ2-7; v_gene: TRBV28; CDR3aa: CASSLDAWGEEQYF; CDR3nt: TGTGCCAGCAGTCTGGACGCCTGGGGAGAGGAGCAGTACTTC
len: 15; d_gene: TRBD2; abundance: NA; j_gene: TRBJ2-1; v_gene: TRBV10-3; CDR3aa: CAIYEGTSAHNEQFF; CDR3nt: TGTGCCATCTACGAAGGTACTAGCGCTCACAATGAGCAGTTCTTC
len: 15; d_gene: NA; abundance: NA; j_gene: TRBJ2-7; v_gene: TRBV7-2; CDR3aa: CASSLIVQGIGEQYF; CDR3nt: TGTGCCAGCAGCTTAATAGTACAGGGTATCGGCGAGCAGTACTTC
len: 13; d_gene: NA; abundance: NA; j_gene: TRBJ2-5; v_gene: TRBV7-7; CDR3aa: CASSLGGIETQYF; CDR3nt: TGTGCTAGCAGCTTAGGAGGGATAGAGACCCAGTACTTC
len: 15; d_gene: TRBD1; abundance: NA; j_gene: TRBJ1-1; v_gene: TRBV14; CDR3aa: CASSPRQGPNTEAFF; CDR3nt: TGTGCCAGCAGCCCGCGACAGGGCCCGAACACTGAAGCTTTCTTT
len: 14; d_gene: NA; abundance: NA; j_gene: TRBJ2-3; v_gene: TRBV25-1; CDR3aa: CASRIGELTDTQYF; CDR3nt: TGTGCCAGCAGGATCGGTGAGCTCACAGATACGCAGTATTTT
len: 14; d_gene: NA; abundance: few; j_gene: TRBJ2-3; v_gene: TRBV6-4; CDR3aa: CASSDGGPTDTQYF; CDR3nt: TGTGCCAGCAGTGACGGCGGGCCCACAGATACGCAGTATTTT
len: 14; d_gene: NA; abundance: few; j_gene: TRBJ1-2; v_gene: TRBV18; CDR3aa: CASSPVTGGYGYTF; CDR3nt: TGTGCCAGCTCACCAGTGACGGGGGGCTATGGCTACACCTTC
len: 14; d_gene: TRBD1; abundance: once; j_gene: TRBJ1-2; v_gene: TRBV7-3; CDR3aa: CASSFGGTGDGYTF; CDR3nt: TGTGCCAGCAGCTTTGGGGGTACAGGGGATGGCTACACCTTC
len: 13; d_gene: TRBD2; abundance: NA; j_gene: TRBJ2-1; v_gene: TRBV2; CDR3aa: CAGRLAGANEQFF; CDR3nt: TGTGCCGGAAGGCTAGCGGGAGCTAATGAGCAGTTCTTC
len: 15; d_gene: TRBD2; abundance: NA; j_gene: TRBJ2-5; v_gene: TRBV7-9; CDR3aa: CASSLVTSGRQTQYF; CDR3nt: TGTGCCAGCAGCTTAGTAACCAGCGGGAGACAGACCCAGTACTTC
len: 13; d_gene: NA; abundance: NA; j_gene: TRBJ2-7; v_gene: TRBV6-6; CDR3aa: CASSYEAKYEQYF; CDR3nt: TGTGCCAGCAGTTACGAGGCCAAGTACGAGCAGTACTTC
len: 12; d_gene: NA; abundance: NA; j_gene: TRBJ2-1; v_gene: TRBV28; CDR3aa: CASSWGHNEQFF; CDR3nt: TGTGCCAGCAGTTGGGGCCACAATGAGCAGTTCTTC
len: 19; d_gene: TRBD2; abundance: NA; j_gene: TRBJ2-1; v_gene: TRBV27; CDR3aa: CASSLKGYETSGVGNEQFF; CDR3nt: TGTGCCAGCAGTTTAAAAGGGTACGAAACTAGCGGGGTTGGCAATGAGCAGTTCTTC
len: 20; d_gene: NA; abundance: NA; j_gene: TRBJ2-7; v_gene: TRBV4-2; CDR3aa: CASSQESAQRRPGNSYEQYF; CDR3nt: TGTGCCAGCAGCCAAGAGTCTGCCCAACGCCGACCAGGGAACTCCTACGAGCAGTACTTC
len: 13; d_gene: TRBD1; abundance: NA; j_gene: TRBJ2-7; v_gene: TRBV29-1; CDR3aa: CSVLDREGSEQYF; CDR3nt: TGCAGCGTGCTGGACAGGGAAGGTTCCGAGCAGTACTTC
len: 14; d_gene: NA; abundance: NA; j_gene: TRBJ1-2; v_gene: TRBV5-1; CDR3aa: CASSPEQGVEGYTF; CDR3nt: TGCGCCAGCAGCCCAGAACAGGGTGTAGAAGGCTACACCTTC
len: 16; d_gene: TRBD1; abundance: NA; j_gene: TRBJ1-1; v_gene: TRBV7-2; CDR3aa: CASLTPGQGLRTEAFF; CDR3nt: TGTGCCAGCTTGACCCCGGGACAGGGGTTGAGGACTGAAGCTTTCTTT
len: 13; d_gene: NA; abundance: NA; j_gene: TRBJ2-7; v_gene: TRBV28; CDR3aa: CASTTPAGYEQYF; CDR3nt: TGTGCCAGCACGACGCCAGCAGGGTACGAGCAGTACTTC
len: 18; d_gene: TRBD2; abundance: NA; j_gene: TRBJ2-1; v_gene: TRBV27; CDR3aa: CASSFSLGLAGVWNEQFF; CDR3nt: TGTGCCAGCAGTTTTTCGCTGGGACTAGCGGGAGTTTGGAATGAGCAGTTCTTC
len: 14; d_gene: TRBD1; abundance: NA; j_gene: TRBJ2-6; v_gene: TRBV13; CDR3aa: CASSLGDRDHVLTF; CDR3nt: TGTGCCAGCAGCTTAGGGGACAGGGACCACGTCCTGACTTTC
len: 16; d_gene: NA; abundance: once; j_gene: TRBJ2-1; v_gene: TRBV7-2; CDR3aa: CASSFMGGASYNEQFF; CDR3nt: TGTGCCAGCAGCTTTATGGGCGGGGCCTCCTACAATGAGCAGTTCTTC
len: 13; d_gene: NA; abundance: NA; j_gene: TRBJ1-2; v_gene: TRBV5-6; CDR3aa: CASSLAGGLSYTF; CDR3nt: TGTGCCAGCAGCTTGGCGGGGGGCTTGAGCTACACCTTC
len: 14; d_gene: TRBD1; abundance: few; j_gene: TRBJ1-5; v_gene: TRBV7-8; CDR3aa: CASSMTGVNQPQHF; CDR3nt: TGTGCCAGCAGCATGACAGGGGTTAATCAGCCCCAGCATTTT
len: 13; d_gene: NA; abundance: NA; j_gene: TRBJ1-4; v_gene: TRBV19; CDR3aa: CASSNSPGEKLFF; CDR3nt: TGTGCCAGTAGTAACAGCCCGGGGGAAAAACTGTTTTTT
len: 15; d_gene: NA; abundance: NA; j_gene: TRBJ1-5; v_gene: TRBV5-6; CDR3aa: CASSGGDGADQPQHF; CDR3nt: TGTGCCAGCAGCGGGGGGGACGGTGCCGATCAGCCCCAGCATTTT
len: 14; d_gene: NA; abundance: NA; j_gene: TRBJ2-7; v_gene: TRBV4-2; CDR3aa: CASSQGISGDGLYF; CDR3nt: TGTGCCAGCAGCCAAGGAATATCGGGGGATGGGCTGTACTTC
len: 16; d_gene: TRBD2; abundance: NA; j_gene: TRBJ2-7; v_gene: TRBV7-8; CDR3aa: CASSFSASGISYEQYF; CDR3nt: TGTGCCAGCAGCTTTTCCGCTAGCGGGATCTCCTACGAGCAGTACTTC
len: 18; d_gene: TRBD1; abundance: few; j_gene: TRBJ2-7; v_gene: TRBV11-2; CDR3aa: CASSLSFKLQGLAYEQYF; CDR3nt: TGTGCCAGCAGCCTATCATTTAAGTTACAGGGGTTGGCATACGAGCAGTACTTC
len: 20; d_gene: TRBD2; abundance: NA; j_gene: TRBJ2-3; v_gene: TRBV5-4; CDR3aa: CASTPRGAYLAGEREDTQYF; CDR3nt: TGTGCCAGCACCCCGCGAGGAGCCTATTTAGCGGGAGAACGGGAAGATACGCAGTATTTT
len: 13; d_gene: NA; abundance: NA; j_gene: TRBJ2-3; v_gene: TRBV27; CDR3aa: CASSPHLGGPQYF; CDR3nt: TGTGCCAGCAGTCCACACCTCGGGGGTCCGCAGTATTTT
len: 16; d_gene: NA; abundance: NA; j_gene: TRBJ2-7; v_gene: TRBV5-1; CDR3aa: CASSFGGPGAYYEQYF; CDR3nt: TGCGCCAGCAGCTTCGGGGGTCCAGGAGCCTACTACGAGCAGTACTTC
len: 11; d_gene: NA; abundance: NA; j_gene: TRBJ2-1; v_gene: TRBV13; CDR3aa: CASSLRSEQFF; CDR3nt: TGTGCCAGCAGCTTAAGGAGTGAGCAGTTCTTC
len: 15; d_gene: TRBD2; abundance: NA; j_gene: TRBJ2-2; v_gene: TRBV28; CDR3aa: CASSQAGDRTGELFF; CDR3nt: TGTGCCAGCAGCCAAGCGGGAGATCGTACCGGGGAGCTGTTTTTT